The clone carrying this TCR beta chain was detected a few times. This record comes from a study of control samples from healthy donors and cancer patients. This table comes from immunoSEQ multiplex PCR, and its TCRdb copy is limited to in-frame clones, with some not included. The sample shows 15,000 to 20,000 clones, around 84% of them seen only once. V was pared by 1 base and J by 5 bases, with 5 bases of the junction left unmatched. Germline lookup yields CDR1 MNHNS and CDR2 SASEGT. The CDR3 is made up of 14 amino acids. The chain carries TRBV6-1 and TRBJ2-7, with TRBD2 identical over 7 bases. The receptor's source is a woman in her 70s with colorectal cancer. The sample consisted of PBMCs. In DNA form, the CDR3 reads TGTGCCAGCAGTGAAGGAGGACTAGTCCACGAGCAGTACTTC. It encodes CASSEGGLVHEQYF.